This TCR beta chain came from a study of cytomegalovirus exposure and HLA in healthy donors. Study-wide findings and caveats: In a later analysis, a missense DCLRE1C variant was linked to TCR beta V- and J-gene trimming.

Trimming left V 7 bases short and J 8 bases short, with 22 bases between. This CDR3 is 14 amino acids long. The germline CDR1 and CDR2 sequences are SQVTM and ANQGSEA. PCR primers comprised 60 Vbeta and 13 Jbeta primers. TCRdb's table, derived via immunoSEQ multiplex PCR, lists solely in-frame clones and lacks some. The repertoire includes 120,000 or so clones, more than 80% of them detected once, and 2% to 3% sits in the top ten. On this clone itself: Its target is not known.

Sequencing used PBMCs. The sequence derives from a man aged 25-45 years in good health and CMV-seronegative. The gene calls are TRBV29-1 and TRBJ2-3, with D unresolved. Here the CDR3 DNA reads TGCAGCGGAAAACTCCGCATATTTTCACTTACGCAGTATTTT. Protein product: CSGKLRIFSLTQYF.